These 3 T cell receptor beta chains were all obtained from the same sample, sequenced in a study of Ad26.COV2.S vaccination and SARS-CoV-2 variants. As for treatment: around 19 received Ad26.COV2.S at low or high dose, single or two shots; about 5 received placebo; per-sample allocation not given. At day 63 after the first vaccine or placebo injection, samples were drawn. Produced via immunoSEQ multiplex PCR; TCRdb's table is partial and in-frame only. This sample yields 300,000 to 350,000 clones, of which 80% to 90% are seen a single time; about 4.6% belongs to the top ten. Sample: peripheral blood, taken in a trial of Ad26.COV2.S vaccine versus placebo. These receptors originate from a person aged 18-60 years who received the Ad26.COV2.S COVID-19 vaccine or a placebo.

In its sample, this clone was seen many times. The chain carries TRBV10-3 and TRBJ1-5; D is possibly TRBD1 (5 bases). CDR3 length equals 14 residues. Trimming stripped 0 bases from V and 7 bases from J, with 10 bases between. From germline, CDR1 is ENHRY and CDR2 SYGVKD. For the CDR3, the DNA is TGTGCCATCAGTGAGTCTGGGGGAAACCAGCCCCAGCATTTT. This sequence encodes CAISESGGNQPQHF.

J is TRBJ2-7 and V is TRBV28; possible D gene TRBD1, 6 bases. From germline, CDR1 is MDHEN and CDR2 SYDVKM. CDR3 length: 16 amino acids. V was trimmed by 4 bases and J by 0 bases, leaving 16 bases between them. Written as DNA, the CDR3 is TGTGCCAGCAGTTCTACCCGGACAGTTCCCTCCTACGAGCAGTACTTC. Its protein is CASSSTRTVPSYEQYF.

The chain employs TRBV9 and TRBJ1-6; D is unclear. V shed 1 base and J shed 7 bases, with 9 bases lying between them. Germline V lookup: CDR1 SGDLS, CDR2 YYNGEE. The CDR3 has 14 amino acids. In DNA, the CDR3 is TGTGCCAGCAGCGTATCAGGATTGAATTCACCCCTCCACTTT. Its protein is CASSVSGLNSPLHF.